A few counts support the clone carrying this T cell receptor beta chain. Template switching with 5'RACE generated the TCR cDNA and added a universal primer site and UMIs. TCRdb itself ran the 5' RACE reads through MiXCR, one entry per CDR3 protein. The repertoire has about 85,000 distinct CDR3 sequences, roughly 14% of them found once; the top ten carry 20% to 25%. The length of the CDR3 is 16 residues. Trimming stripped 4 bases from V and 7 bases from J, with 21 bases between. The germline V gene has CDR1 SGHDT and CDR2 YYEEEE. These data originate in a study of T cells after yellow fever vaccination. Findings and limits, study-wide: Booster sampling recovered most clones from primary vaccination (less than 97% CD4, approximately 90% CD8). Secondary responses were weaker yet peaked faster, day 5 versus 15.

The input for sequencing was CD8+ T cells not binding an NS4B(214-222) dextramer, sorted from PBMCs, taken roughly 23 days after the first yellow fever vaccination. The chain carries TRBV5-6 and TRBJ1-5; tentatively, D is TRBD1 (6 bases). This receptor was obtained from a man between 18 and 35 years old who received the YFV17D yellow fever vaccine. CDR3 sequence (DNA): TGTGCCAGCAGCCCCGGCGGGGGGGCACGGGGACAGCCCCAGCATTTT. This gives the protein CASSPGGGARGQPQHF.